These T cell receptor beta chains were read from a single sample in a study of cytomegalovirus exposure and HLA in healthy donors. The protocol was immunoSEQ multiplex PCR, while the TCRdb copy is restricted to in-frame clones and leaves out a portion. The sample lists 260,000 or so clones; 85% to 90% were seen once. The sample comprised PBMCs. The receptors derive from a woman aged 18-29 years in good health and CMV-seronegative. Each CDR3 is given with its conserved first and last residue. D genes are given only for firm matches. A clone size is listed for some rows: how often the clone was seen (once, few, many), or a class if it is expanded.

J: TRBJ1-1
D: .
V: TRBV5-1
size: .
length: 13
DNA: TGCGCCAGCAGTCTTCGGGGAAACACTGAAGCTTTCTTT
CDR3: CASSLRGNTEAFF

J: TRBJ1-2
D: .
V: TRBV4-3
size: .
length: 14
DNA: TGCGCCAGCAGCCTAGAGGGAGGGTTTGATGGCTACACCTTC
CDR3: CASSLEGGFDGYTF

J: TRBJ1-2
D: .
V: TRBV4-3
size: .
length: 16
DNA: TGCGCCAGCAGCCAAGATCATCCGGACTCTGACTATGGCTACACCTTC
CDR3: CASSQDHPDSDYGYTF

J: TRBJ2-5
D: TRBD2
V: TRBV28
size: once
length: 16
DNA: TGTGCCATTACAGCCCCGGGAGGTGTCAACCAAGAGACCCAGTACTTC
CDR3: CAITAPGGVNQETQYF

J: TRBJ1-2
D: .
V: TRBV5-6
size: .
length: 15
DNA: TGTGCCAGCAGCTTGGGAGTATCGGGGAACTATGGCTACACCTTC
CDR3: CASSLGVSGNYGYTF

J: TRBJ2-5
D: .
V: TRBV5-6
size: .
length: 14
DNA: TGTGCCAGCAGCTTGGCCTTAGCCGGGGAGACCCAGTACTTC
CDR3: CASSLALAGETQYF

J: TRBJ1-5
D: .
V: TRBV5-8
size: .
length: 14
DNA: TGTGCCAGCAGCCCCGGACTGGGCAATCAGCCCCAGCATTTT
CDR3: CASSPGLGNQPQHF

J: TRBJ1-2
D: .
V: TRBV6-5
size: .
length: 12
DNA: TGTGCCACCAGGGTATCGGGTGGTGGCTACACCTTC
CDR3: CATRVSGGGYTF

J: TRBJ2-5
D: TRBD2
V: TRBV5-1
size: .
length: 17
DNA: TGCGCCAGCAGCATCGGGACTAGCGGGAGTTTAGGTGAGACCCAGTACTTC
CDR3: CASSIGTSGSLGETQYF

J: TRBJ1-3
D: TRBD1
V: TRBV5-1
size: once
length: 15
DNA: TGCGCCAGCAGCAAGACAGGGAGCTCTGGAAACACCATATATTTT
CDR3: CASSKTGSSGNTIYF

J: TRBJ2-1
D: .
V: TRBV9
size: .
length: 14
DNA: TGTGCCAGCAGCGTAGTACAGTTCTCGAATGAGCAGTTCTTC
CDR3: CASSVVQFSNEQFF

J: TRBJ2-7
D: .
V: TRBV23-1
size: .
length: 16
DNA: TGCGCCAGCACTTCGACTCCGGCTGGCGAGGCCTACGAGCAGTACTTC
CDR3: CASTSTPAGEAYEQYF

J: TRBJ1-1
D: .
V: TRBV28
size: .
length: 15
DNA: TGTGCCAGCAGTTTGCGGCACTTGCGGGGGACTGAAGCTTTCTTT
CDR3: CASSLRHLRGTEAFF

J: TRBJ2-2
D: .
V: TRBV5-6
size: .
length: 16
DNA: TGTGCCAGCTACGGTGGGGCAGGGGCGAACACCGGGGAGCTGTTTTTT
CDR3: CASYGGAGANTGELFF

J: TRBJ2-3
D: .
V: TRBV4-1
size: .
length: 15
DNA: TGCGCCAGCAGCCGAGAGACAGGAGGAACAGATACGCAGTATTTT
CDR3: CASSRETGGTDTQYF

J: TRBJ2-7
D: .
V: TRBV5-1
size: .
length: 15
DNA: TGCGCCAGCAGCTTGGGACAGGTCCGCTCCTACGAGCAGTACTTC
CDR3: CASSLGQVRSYEQYF

J: TRBJ2-3
D: .
V: TRBV10-2
size: .
length: 14
DNA: TGCGCCAGCAGCGCCTCTGGGAGAACAGATACGCAGTATTTT
CDR3: CASSASGRTDTQYF

J: TRBJ2-1
D: TRBD2
V: TRBV30
size: .
length: 17
DNA: TGTGCCTGGAGTTACGGTCTCGAATTAGCGGGAGACAATGAGCAGTTCTTC
CDR3: CAWSYGLELAGDNEQFF

J: TRBJ2-7
D: .
V: TRBV19
size: .
length: 16
DNA: TGTGCCAGTAGTATCTTTTGGTCCGACAGCTCCTACGAGCAGTACTTC
CDR3: CASSIFWSDSSYEQYF

J: TRBJ2-2
D: TRBD2
V: TRBV25-1
size: .
length: 17
DNA: TGTGCCAGCAGTGAAAACGGGAGGGCCCGGGGCACCGGGGAGCTGTTTTTT
CDR3: CASSENGRARGTGELFF

J: TRBJ1-1
D: .
V: TRBV6-6
size: .
length: 12
DNA: TGTGCCAGCAGTTACCCTGACACTGAAGCTTTCTTT
CDR3: CASSYPDTEAFF

J: TRBJ1-2
D: TRBD1
V: TRBV28
size: .
length: 17
DNA: TGTGCCAGCAGTTTATCCGCCGGCAGGGGGCGCGGTAATGGCTACACCTTC
CDR3: CASSLSAGRGRGNGYTF

J: TRBJ1-5
D: TRBD1
V: TRBV10-3
size: .
length: 15
DNA: TGTGCCATCAGTAGGGACAGCTCGATAGATCAGCCCCAGCATTTT
CDR3: CAISRDSSIDQPQHF

J: TRBJ2-2
D: .
V: TRBV11-3
size: .
length: 13
DNA: TGTGCCAGCAGCTTCTCGAACACCGGGGAGCTGTTTTTT
CDR3: CASSFSNTGELFF

J: TRBJ2-1
D: TRBD1
V: TRBV7-3
size: few
length: 15
DNA: TGTGCCAGCAGCTTTGGCAGGGGGCATCACAATGAGCAGTTCTTC
CDR3: CASSFGRGHHNEQFF

J: TRBJ2-1
D: TRBD2
V: TRBV19
size: .
length: 16
DNA: TGTGCCAGTAGTGTGAGTAGCGGGAGAAGCTACAATGAGCAGTTCTTC
CDR3: CASSVSSGRSYNEQFF

J: TRBJ1-5
D: TRBD1
V: TRBV19
size: .
length: 15
DNA: TGTGCCAGTAGTGGGACAGGGGGGAGTGATCAGCCCCAGCATTTT
CDR3: CASSGTGGSDQPQHF

J: TRBJ1-1
D: TRBD1
V: TRBV5-1
size: .
length: 14
DNA: TGCGCCAGCACCACACAGGGGGTCAACACTGAAGCTTTCTTT
CDR3: CASTTQGVNTEAFF

J: TRBJ1-2
D: TRBD1
V: TRBV11-2
size: .
length: 14
DNA: TGTGCCAGCAGCTTAGATCAGGGGGCGAGCGGCTACACCTTC
CDR3: CASSLDQGASGYTF

J: TRBJ2-7
D: TRBD1
V: TRBV19
size: .
length: 15
DNA: TGTGCCAGTAGTATAGGCCAGGGGGTAAGGAGCGAGCAGTACTTC
CDR3: CASSIGQGVRSEQYF

J: TRBJ2-7
D: TRBD1
V: TRBV9
size: .
length: 15
DNA: TGTGCCAGCAGCCCCCGTGGGGACAGGGGGGTCGAGCAGTACTTC
CDR3: CASSPRGDRGVEQYF

J: TRBJ2-1
D: .
V: TRBV11-2
size: .
length: 12
DNA: TGTGCCAGCAGCCCCTTAGTGGATGAGCAGTTCTTC
CDR3: CASSPLVDEQFF

J: TRBJ2-3
D: .
V: TRBV6-5
size: .
length: 13
DNA: TGTGCCAGCAGATATACTAGCTCGGATACGCAGTATTTT
CDR3: CASRYTSSDTQYF

J: TRBJ2-1
D: TRBD2
V: TRBV15
size: .
length: 13
DNA: TGTGCCACCAGGCGGGAGTCCTACAATGAGCAGTTCTTC
CDR3: CATRRESYNEQFF

J: TRBJ2-7
D: TRBD1
V: TRBV27
size: .
length: 15
DNA: TGTGCCAGCGGGACTCCCGGGACAGGAGGTTACGAGCAGTACTTC
CDR3: CASGTPGTGGYEQYF

J: TRBJ1-1
D: TRBD1
V: TRBV18
size: .
length: 15
DNA: TGTGCCAGCTCACCAGACAGGGCTTTCTACACTGAAGCTTTCTTT
CDR3: CASSPDRAFYTEAFF

J: TRBJ1-2
D: .
V: TRBV7-9
size: .
length: 16
DNA: TGTGCCAGCAGCTTAGATTTGGGGAAGGGGAACTATGGCTACACCTTC
CDR3: CASSLDLGKGNYGYTF

J: TRBJ1-2
D: TRBD1
V: TRBV18
size: .
length: 20
DNA: TGTGCCAGCTCACCACCGACCCTACCGAGAAGAGGACAGGGGAACTATGGCTACACCTTC
CDR3: CASSPPTLPRRGQGNYGYTF

J: TRBJ2-7
D: TRBD2
V: TRBV13
size: once
length: 16
DNA: TGTGCCAGCAGCTTGGGACTAGCGGGTAACTCCTACGAGCAGTACTTC
CDR3: CASSLGLAGNSYEQYF

J: TRBJ1-3
D: .
V: TRBV30
size: .
length: 12
DNA: TGTGCCTGGCGGTTCGCTGGAAACACCATATATTTT
CDR3: CAWRFAGNTIYF

J: TRBJ2-7
D: TRBD1
V: TRBV19
size: few
length: 15
DNA: TGTGCCAGTAGTGAGGCGACAGGGGCCCCCTACGAGCAGTACTTC
CDR3: CASSEATGAPYEQYF

J: TRBJ2-3
D: TRBD2
V: TRBV5-1
size: .
length: 16
DNA: TGCGCCAGCAGCTGGGCCGGGACTAGCGTATCAGATACGCAGTATTTT
CDR3: CASSWAGTSVSDTQYF

J: TRBJ2-7
D: TRBD2
V: TRBV10-3
size: .
length: 13
DNA: TGTGCCATCAAGAGCGGGAGCTCCTACGAGCAGTACTTC
CDR3: CAIKSGSSYEQYF

J: TRBJ2-1
D: TRBD2
V: TRBV7-8
size: .
length: 15
DNA: TGTGCCAGCAGCGTCCTGACTAGCGGAAGCAATGAGCAGTTCTTC
CDR3: CASSVLTSGSNEQFF

J: TRBJ2-2
D: TRBD2
V: TRBV27
size: .
length: 16
DNA: TGTGCCAGCAGGGGACTAGCGGGATATCGGGCCGGGGAGCTGTTTTTT
CDR3: CASRGLAGYRAGELFF

J: TRBJ2-5
D: TRBD2
V: TRBV6-5
size: .
length: 14
DNA: TGTGCCAGCAGTTCGGGGGGGCGGCGGGAGACCCAGTACTTC
CDR3: CASSSGGRRETQYF

J: TRBJ2-7
D: TRBD1
V: TRBV7-2
size: once
length: 15
DNA: TGTGCCAGCAGCAAGAGACAGGGGATTAACTACGAGCAGTACTTC
CDR3: CASSKRQGINYEQYF